This passage covers 16 T cell receptor beta chains from one sample sequenced in a study of response to subunit inactivated influenza vaccine (dated by TCRdb to the late 2010s). Library creation used RT-PCR. The data were produced on an Illumina HiSeq 2500. TCRdb redid the processing of the public reads, applying fastp at Q25 and MiXCR, and retained in-frame beta chains. Rows are combined by CDR3 protein, so each entry shows the most common genes and DNA. The sample includes just over 300,000 distinct CDR3 sequences, with roughly 22% observed a single time. Of the sample, around a tenth falls within the top ten clones. Sequences were derived from PBMCs from blood, sampled 21 months after vaccination. All receptors derive from a man aged 45 to 70 who received an inactivated influenza vaccine. Donor details come from another sample of the same person, matched by shared clones.

This clonotype has more than one count but fewer than ten. V and J are TRBV28 and TRBJ2-7, with D possibly matching TRBD1 (6 bases). V was shortened by 5 bases and J by 3 bases, with 14 bases between the two germline ends. CDR3 length: 14 residues. From germline, CDR1 is MDHEN and CDR2 SYDVKM. The CDR3 DNA reads as TGTGCCAGCAGTGCCGTCGGGACAAACTACGAGCAGTACTTC. Translation gives CASSAVGTNYEQYF.

There are a few counts of this clonotype. The chain carries TRBV20-1 and TRBJ2-7; maybe TRBD1 (5 bases). Trimming removed 0 bases from V and 4 bases from J, with 13 bases in between. The CDR3 is 14 amino acids. Germline V gene data show CDR1 as DFQATT and CDR2 as SNEGSKA (reference sequence). As DNA, the CDR3 is TGCAGTGCTAGAGATCTTGCAGGGAAATACGAGCAGTACTTC. This encodes CSARDLAGKYEQYF.

The chain is built from TRBV7-9 and TRBJ1-2, with a weak D call TRBD1 (6 bases). V was shortened by 1 base and J by 0 bases, with 12 bases between the two germline ends. Germline CDR1 is SEHNR and CDR2 is FQNEAQ (reference sequence). CDR3 length: 16 residues. The CDR3 here is CASSLEGQRSNYGYTF. The CDR3 coding sequence is TGTGCCAGCAGCTTAGAGGGACAACGATCTAACTATGGCTACACCTTC.

The CDR3 DNA reads as TGCAGCGTTGAAAGTCTAGCGGGGGCGGATGAGCAGTTCTTC. This codes for CSVESLAGADEQFF. This chain uses TRBV29-1 with TRBJ2-1; 10 bases fit TRBD2. The germline gives CDR1 SQVTM, CDR2 ANQGSEA. The CDR3 covers 14 residues. V gave up 2 bases and J gave up 8 bases; unmatched junction bases: 6.

The rearrangement links TRBV7-2 to TRBJ1-5; no clear D gene. Per the germline V gene, CDR1 is SGHTA and CDR2 is FQGNSA. V shed 2 bases and J shed 0 bases, with 14 bases lying between them. The CDR3 is made up of 17 amino acids. The CDR3 loop reads CASSLRSGTNSNQPQHF. CDR3 nucleotide sequence: TGTGCCAGCAGCTTACGTTCGGGTACCAATAGCAATCAGCCCCAGCATTTT.

A few counts support this clonotype. V and J are TRBV20-1 and TRBJ2-7; D uncertain. This CDR3 region has 14 residues. Germline lookup yields CDR1 DFQATT and CDR2 SNEGSKA (reference sequence). V was clipped by 0 bases and J by 2 bases, with 11 bases between them. CDR3 region: CSARDNTQTYEQYF. The DNA of the CDR3 is TGCAGTGCTAGAGATAATACCCAGACCTACGAGCAGTACTTC.

The chain links TRBV7-9 to TRBJ2-5; possible D gene TRBD1, 5 bases. CDR1 SEHNR and CDR2 FQNEAQ come from the germline V gene (reference sequence). CDR3 length equals 14 residues. Trimming cost V 3 bases and J 0 bases, with 8 bases left between them. The CDR3 spells CASSLTVYQETQYF. DNA for the CDR3: TGTGCCAGCAGCTTGACAGTGTACCAAGAGACCCAGTACTTC.

The V gene is TRBV20-1, the J gene TRBJ2-7; no definite D call. CDR1 is DFQATT and CDR2 is SNEGSKA in the germline V gene (reference sequence). Between the trimmed V and J ends, which lost 0 bases and 3 bases, there was a span of 6 bases. This CDR3 spans 12 amino acids. In nucleotides, the CDR3 is TGCAGTGCTAGAGATTCCGGCTACGAGCAGTACTTC. Amino acids: CSARDSGYEQYF.

On this clonotype itself: One end of the junction does not line up with germline, which may come from a read error. This chain joins TRBV12-3 or TRBV12-4 and TRBJ2-7, with D maybe TRBD1 (6 bases). The CDR3 has 12 residues. CDR3 bases: TGTGCGAGCAATAAATGGGGGCTCGAGCAGTACTTC. Encoded protein: CASNKWGLEQYF.

The chain is built from TRBV5-1 and TRBJ2-5; D uncertain. Germline CDR1 SGHRS, CDR2 YFSETQ. Trimming cost V 0 bases and J 1 base, with 10 bases left between them. This CDR3 is built from 15 residues. The CDR3 here is CASSLGDIVQETQYF. In DNA form, the CDR3 reads TGCGCCAGCAGCTTGGGCGACATCGTCCAAGAGACCCAGTACTTC.

The rearrangement uses TRBV10-3 and TRBJ2-2, with a possible D match to TRBD2 (6 bases). This CDR3 is built from 13 residues. V was clipped by 10 bases and J by 5 bases, with 14 bases between them. From germline, CDR1 is ENHRY and CDR2 SYGVKD. The CDR3 DNA reads as TGTGCCACCAAGACTAGGGAAACCGGGGAGCTGTTTTTT. It specifies CATKTRETGELFF.

This clonotype was seen a few times. The rearrangement links TRBV2 to TRBJ2-5; D unclear. CDR1 and CDR2 from the germline V gene are SNHLY and FYNNEI. V dropped 8 bases and J dropped 2 bases, with 15 bases sitting between them. CDR3 length: 14 amino acids. CDR3 amino acids: CASGLSTLQETQYF. The CDR3 DNA reads as TGTGCCAGCGGCCTCAGCACCTTACAAGAGACCCAGTACTTC.

This clonotype was observed a handful of times. The chain uses TRBV7-9 and TRBJ1-2; D unresolved. The CDR3 is made up of 13 amino acids. CDR1 and CDR2 from the germline V gene are SEHNR and FQNEAQ (reference sequence). The V end lost 4 bases, the J end lost 6 bases, and 12 bases lay between the germline ends. CDR3 coding DNA: TGTGCCAGCAGCTCGCAGACCTGGAATGGCTACACCTTC. Its protein is CASSSQTWNGYTF.

This clonotype was seen at least ten times. The chain has TRBV5-4 and TRBJ1-3; the D gene is possibly TRBD1 (5 bases). Germline loops: CDR1 SGHNT, CDR2 YYREEE (reference sequence). V lost 0 bases and J lost 8, with 9 bases in between. This CDR3 comprises 13 residues. Here the CDR3 reads CASSLDRGHTIYF. CDR3 DNA: TGTGCCAGCAGCTTGGATAGGGGACACACCATATATTTT.

J is TRBJ2-7 and V is TRBV13; 7 bases are a match to TRBD2. The ends lost 2 bases at V and 6 bases at J; junction bases unmatched: 4. The germline gives CDR1 PRHDT, CDR2 FYEKMQ (reference sequence). The CDR3 is made up of 13 amino acids. In DNA, the CDR3 is TGTGCCAGCAGCTTATCGGCTAGCGGCGAGCAGTACTTC. It specifies CASSLSASGEQYF.

This clonotype was recorded many times. The rearrangement links TRBV6-1 to TRBJ1-1; D is ambiguous. V was clipped by 7 bases and J by 1 base, with 10 bases between them. Germline CDR1 is MNHNS and CDR2 is SASEGT. This CDR3 region has 13 residues. The CDR3 reads CASMIQRNTEAFF. The CDR3 DNA is TGTGCCAGCATGATACAGAGGAACACTGAAGCTTTCTTT.